The clone carrying this TCR beta chain was seen more than once but under ten times. Its antigen remains unidentified. TCRdb's table, derived via immunoSEQ multiplex PCR, lists solely in-frame clones and lacks some. The sample yields about 70,000 clones, 80% to 90% seen once. The sample is drawn from a study of OX40 agonist ivuxolimab in advanced cancers. Overall study context: Clinicians treated patients with ivuxolimab, an agonistic anti-OX40 (CD134) antibody.

Study results and limitations: Relative to CD4+, CD8+ T cells held more expanded clones on average. There was clonal expansion of CD4+ and CD8+ blood T cells by week 6 at 0.1 to 3.0 mg/kg.

The germline gives CDR1 SGHRS, CDR2 YFSETQ. Trimming took off 4 bases at V and 3 bases at J, with 11 bases between the two ends. The CDR3 covers 14 residues. The V and J genes are TRBV5-1 and TRBJ1-3; D is ambiguous. The receptor was isolated from an adult with an advanced solid tumor such as melanoma, head and neck, liver or kidney cancer. The sample consisted of CD4+ or CD8+ T cells sorted from blood, taken in a trial of the OX40 agonist ivuxolimab. CDR3: CASSLEGNGNTIYF. CDR3 in DNA: TGCGCCAGCAGCCTCGAGGGAAATGGAAACACCATATATTTT.